This entry lists 10 T cell receptor beta chains sequenced from one sample in a study of T cell repertoires in cytomegalovirus infection. One entry per CDR3 protein, called by TCRdb with MiXCR from the reads. This sample has 75,000 to 100,000 distinct CDR3 sequences; 25% to 35% occur once, and the top ten carry 71%. No cognate antigen is known for these TCRs. The input for sequencing was CD8+ T cells from cultured PBMCs, taken from culture after CMV antigen stimulation. The receptor source for this set is a human donor in good health (CMV status not recorded). Some clones in this sample may be carry-over from other donors' samples.

This chain connects TRBV15 to TRBJ1-5; D call uncertain. There are 14 residues in the CDR3. Germline CDR1 LNHNV, CDR2 YYDKDF (reference sequence). V was pared by 0 bases and J by 0 bases, with 3 bases between. Here the CDR3 reads CATSRDRSNQPQHF. In DNA form, the CDR3 reads TGTGCCACCAGCAGAGATCGTAGCAATCAGCCCCAGCATTTT.

CDR3 loop: CATSDLKTRAEQFF. The CDR3 DNA reads TGTGCCACCAGTGACCTTAAAACCAGGGCTGAGCAGTTCTTC. The genes are TRBV24-1 and TRBJ2-1, with a weak D call TRBD1 (5 bases). The germline V gene encodes CDR1 KGHDR and CDR2 SFDVKD. This CDR3 has 14 amino acids. Trimming took off 4 bases at V and 9 bases at J, with 15 bases between the two ends.

The chain carries TRBV7-6 and TRBJ2-1, with 11 bases fitting TRBD2. The CDR3 sequence is 16 residues long. Germline values: CDR1 SGHVS, CDR2 FNYEAQ. With 4 bases clipped from V and 8 bases from J, the junction kept 10 bases outside the gene matches. This CDR3 reads CASSSAGTSGVDEQFF. CDR3 bases: TGTGCCAGCAGCTCCGCGGGGACTAGCGGCGTCGATGAGCAGTTCTTC.

This clonotype showed up just once. The rearrangement links TRBV14 to TRBJ1-6, with TRBD1 as a possible D gene (5 bases). V was cut by 0 bases and J by 9 bases, with 12 bases left in between. This CDR3 is 15 amino acids long. In germline, CDR1 is SGHDN, CDR2 FVKESK. The CDR3 DNA follows: TGTGCCAGCAGCCAAGACAGGGCGGAAAGTTCACCCCTCCACTTT. Residues: CASSQDRAESSPLHF.

The chain has TRBV27 and TRBJ2-3; D possibly corresponds to TRBD2 (7 bases). Trimming stripped 4 bases from V and 2 bases from J, with 16 bases between. This CDR3 is built from 16 residues. Germline lookup yields CDR1 MNHEY and CDR2 SMNVEV (reference sequence). DNA for the CDR3: TGTGCCAGCAGTTACGGGGGGCGCGTGAACACAGATACGCAGTATTTT. Its translation: CASSYGGRVNTDTQYF.

The chain joins TRBV7-9 to TRBJ2-1; no definite D call. CDR3 length: 13 residues. Deletions cut 3 bases from V and 7 bases from J, with 10 bases between. The germline V gene has CDR1 SEHNR and CDR2 FQNEAQ (reference sequence). This CDR3 reads CASSLGSSNEQFF. The CDR3 DNA sequence: TGTGCCAGCAGCTTGGGGTCGAGTAATGAGCAGTTCTTC.

About this clonotype itself: One end of the junction varies from germline; a read error may be responsible. This sequence joins TRBV28 and TRBJ2-7; 11 nucleotides agree with TRBD2. Germline V gene sequence: CDR1 MDHEN, CDR2 SYDVKM. The CDR3 consists of 15 residues. CDR3 in DNA: TGTGCCAACAGTTTATCTAGCGGGGGGACCTACGAGCAGAACTTC. Protein product: CANSLSSGGTYEQNF. Drawing the rest from reference TRBV28 and TRBJ2-7, the complete variable domain is DVKVTQSSRYLVKRTGEKVFLECVQDMDHENMFWYRQDPGLGLRLIYFSYDVKMKEKGDIPEGYSVSREKKERFSLILESASTNQTSMYLCANSLSSGGTYEQNFGPGTRLTVT.

Many counts were recorded for this clonotype. The chain employs TRBV4-2 and TRBJ1-1; no clear D gene. Germline V lookup: CDR1 LGHNA, CDR2 YNFKEQ. The CDR3 is 16 residues long. Deletions cut 0 bases from V and 0 bases from J, with 11 bases between. CDR3 amino acids: CASSQDLGSMNTEAFF. CDR3 sequence (DNA): TGTGCCAGCAGCCAAGATCTGGGCAGCATGAACACTGAAGCTTTCTTT.

The rearrangement uses TRBV11-2 and TRBJ2-5; D possibly corresponds to TRBD2 (7 bases). The V gene lost 5 bases and the J gene lost 4 bases, with 23 bases spanning the gap. There are 17 residues in the CDR3. Germline loops: CDR1 SGHAT, CDR2 FQNNGV. The CDR3, as DNA: TGTGCCAGCAGCCCCAGTTACGGCGGGGGCCTCCTAGAGACCCAGTACTTC. This codes for CASSPSYGGGLLETQYF.

This clonotype has more than one count but fewer than ten. This chain connects TRBV7-8 to TRBJ2-4; no reliable D call. This CDR3 is built from 14 residues. Trimming shortened V by 5 bases and J by 3 bases, and 11 bases separated the two germline ends. Germline CDR1 and CDR2: SGHVS and FQNEAQ. Written as DNA, the CDR3 is TGTGCCAGCAGCATGACCGAGGACAAAAACATTCAGTACTTC. It yields the protein CASSMTEDKNIQYF.